This TCR beta chain was sequenced in a study of beta chain features in type 1 diabetes. Findings and caveats of the study: Shorter templates might be favored by PCR, equally in patients and controls. Type 1 diabetes patients had fewer VDJ junction insertions and more deletions.

The sequenced template was cDNA made from the entire isolated RNA. Sequencing used immunoSEQ multiplex PCR; TCRdb keeps in-frame clones, though not all of them. This table holds roughly 170,000 clones, about 13% found once. A single heparinised blood sample, averaging roughly 100 mL, was obtained per donor. Via the markers CD45RO/CCR7/CD25/CD127/CD95/CD27, stem cell-like memory, regulatory, central memory and naive CD4+ cells were sorted. In its sample, this clone was seen a few times. Antigen specificity is unknown. The origin of this receptor is a woman aged 18-30 years in good health. Sequenced sample: central memory CD4+ T cells from blood.

CDR3 nucleotides: TGTGCCAGCAGTCTTCGACTAGCGGGAGACGGGCCATCTGGTGAGCAGTTCTTC. It codes for CASSLRLAGDGPSGEQFF. The rearrangement uses TRBV27 and TRBJ2-1, with TRBD2 identical over 12 bases. Germline-derived CDR1 and CDR2 are MNHEY and SMNVEV (reference sequence). Trimming cost V 5 bases and J 9 bases; bases outside gene matches: 17. The CDR3 runs to 18 residues.